This T cell receptor (beta chain) was found in a study of shared clonotypes between healthy human individuals. Findings of the study overall: The study generally estimated greater richness for naive than memory subsets.

For this clone: Antigen specificity is unknown.

Naive CD8 cells comprised CD45RO-negative, CCR7-positively selected cells, excluding terminally differentiated effector memory CD45RA+ cells. In the original workflow: ImmunoSEQ gave junction-only sequences without quality scores, so filtering differed. Here immunoSEQ multiplex PCR was the method, and the copy in TCRdb shows in-frame clones only, minus some. Clonal size and the V and J genes are those of that table, whereas D and trimming came from the DNA. The data contain around 2,000,000 clones, approximately 94% of them singletons. Germline CDR1 SGDLS, CDR2 YYNGEE. Trimming left V 4 bases short and J 2 bases short, with 14 bases between. The CDR3 consists of 15 residues.

This sequence joins TRBV9 and TRBJ2-3; D might be TRBD1 (6 bases). The sequenced material came from naive CD8+ T cells sorted from blood. The clonotype was recovered from a young man in good health. The CDR3 is CASSSGQTNTDTQYF. The CDR3 DNA is TGTGCCAGCAGCTCCGGACAGACAAACACAGATACGCAGTATTTT.